This T cell receptor beta chain was captured in a study of T cell responses to AZD1222 COVID-19 vaccine. Study-wide findings and caveats: All repertoire sampling was performed exclusively after the peak T cell response. Nearly half of the spike-specific TCRs reportedly recognize variant regions that carry no mutations.

CDR1 and CDR2 from the germline V gene are SQVTM and ANQGSEA. This CDR3 has 12 amino acids. V lost 8 bases, J lost 1 base, and 11 bases lay in between. The table came from immunoSEQ multiplex PCR; TCRdb's copy has only in-frame clones and leaves some out. The sample contains 100,000 to 150,000 clones, about 90% of which appear only once. As to this clone: Its cognate antigen is unknown.

This rearrangement joins TRBV29-1 to TRBJ1-2, with TRBD1 as a possible D gene (5 bases). The starting material was peripheral blood, obtained on day 0 of AZD1222 vaccination. This clonotype originated in an adult in good health. The CDR3 sequence: CSPDSLNYGYTF. The CDR3 nucleotides read TGCAGCCCCGACAGCCTTAACTATGGCTACACCTTC.